This entry lists 11 T cell receptor beta chains sequenced from one sample in a study of T cell repertoires in cytomegalovirus infection. TCRdb fed the reads into MiXCR, producing one record per CDR3 protein. The sample lists hundreds of thousands of distinct CDR3 sequences, 15% to 20% occurring once. The sample comprised PBMCs. These TCRs come from a human donor in good health (CMV status not recorded). Some clones in this sample may be carry-over from other donors' samples.

Many counts were recorded for this clonotype. The CDR3 region has the DNA TGTGCCAGCAGTCGATGGACTAGCGGGGTTTACGAGCAGTACTTC. Amino acids: CASSRWTSGVYEQYF. The chain recombines TRBV7-2 with TRBJ2-7; 12 bases line up with TRBD2. The V gene end was trimmed by 6 bases and the J gene end by 4 bases; junction bases not matched to a gene: 7. CDR3 length: 15 residues. CDR1 and CDR2 (germline): SGHTA, FQGNSA.

There are many counts of this clonotype. The rearrangement joins TRBV11-2 to TRBJ2-5, with TRBD2 as a possible D gene (6 bases). V lost 4 bases to trimming and J lost 5 bases, with 11 bases between them. Looked up from germline, CDR1 is SGHAT and CDR2 is FQNNGV. The CDR3 is 13 amino acids. CDR3 coding DNA: TGTGCCAGCAGCTCTCTGGCGGGGGAGACCCAGTACTTC. Residues: CASSSLAGETQYF.

This chain uses TRBV6-5 with TRBJ2-3; 8 nucleotides match TRBD1. There are 15 residues in the CDR3. In germline, CDR1 is MNHEY, CDR2 SVGAGI. The J segment lost 2 bases and the V segment lost 7 bases, leaving 8 bases of the junction unmatched. CDR3 nucleotide sequence: TGTGCCAGCACCTGGACAGGGCGAAACACAGATACGCAGTATTTT. Its translation: CASTWTGRNTDTQYF.

This clonotype has ten or more counts. The V and J genes are TRBV4-3 and TRBJ1-3; D gene unclear. Germline V gene lookup returns CDR1 LGHNA and CDR2 YSLEER. This CDR3 spans 15 amino acids. V lost 0 bases and J lost 2, with 8 bases in between. Here the CDR3 reads CASSQDRITGNTIYF. The CDR3 DNA follows: TGCGCCAGCAGCCAAGACAGGATCACTGGAAACACCATATATTTT.

There are many counts of this clonotype. The chain uses TRBV28 and TRBJ1-4; unclear D gene. V lost 2 bases and J lost 3, with 1 base in between. Germline CDR1 is MDHEN and CDR2 is SYDVKM. This CDR3 contains 12 residues. In DNA, the CDR3 is TGTGCCAGCAGTTTACCTAATGAAAAACTGTTTTTT. Residues: CASSLPNEKLFF. The whole variable domain, remainder taken from reference TRBV28 and TRBJ1-4, is DVKVTQSSRYLVKRTGEKVFLECVQDMDHENMFWYRQDPGLGLRLIYFSYDVKMKEKGDIPEGYSVSREKKERFSLILESASTNQTSMYLCASSLPNEKLFFGSGTQLSVL.

J is TRBJ1-2 and V is TRBV7-9, with D possibly matching TRBD1 (6 bases). Trimming pared 5 bases from V and 6 bases from J, leaving 19 bases between. CDR1 is SEHNR and CDR2 is FQNEAQ in the germline V gene (reference sequence). This CDR3 region has 15 residues. The CDR3 is CASSPQPRGENGYTF. CDR3 nucleotide sequence: TGTGCCAGCAGCCCCCAGCCCAGGGGCGAAAATGGCTACACCTTC.

The chain combines TRBV5-6 with TRBJ2-7, with 9 bases lining up with TRBD2. J gave up 2 bases and V 4 bases, and 4 bases lay outside the gene matches. CDR3 length: 14 residues. The V gene's germline CDR1 is SGHDT and CDR2 YYEEEE. The CDR3 DNA reads TGTGCCAGCAGCCCCGGCGGGGGGGCCTACGAGCAGTACTTC. Its protein is CASSPGGGAYEQYF.

The sample holds many counts of this clonotype. The chain combines TRBV7-6 with TRBJ2-3, with D unclear. V was shortened by 2 bases and J by 7 bases, with 7 bases between the two germline ends. Germline CDR1 reads SGHVS; CDR2 reads FNYEAQ. CDR3 length: 12 amino acids. Here the CDR3 reads CASSLNLHTQYF. The CDR3 DNA reads as TGTGCCAGCAGCTTAAACCTCCATACGCAGTATTTT.

The chain recombines TRBV5-6 with TRBJ2-3, with a possible D match to TRBD2 (5 bases). The CDR3 length is 15 residues. In germline, CDR1 is SGHDT, CDR2 YYEEEE. Deletions cut 0 bases from V and 4 bases from J, with 12 bases between. CDR3: CASSLGLPGADTQYF. The CDR3, as DNA: TGTGCCAGCAGCTTGGGACTTCCCGGGGCAGATACGCAGTATTTT.

This chain uses TRBV20-1 with TRBJ2-5, with 10 bases fitting TRBD2. Per germline, CDR1 DFQATT and CDR2 SNEGSKA (reference sequence). The CDR3 is 14 amino acids. V lost 6 bases to trimming and J lost 4 bases; unmatched junction nucleotides: 8. CDR3 coding DNA: TGCAGTGCCACCCTAGCGGGGGTGGGAGAGACCCAGTACTTC. Protein product: CSATLAGVGETQYF.

The chain combines TRBV14 with TRBJ1-3; 7 positions match TRBD1. The trim removed 0 bases at V and 7 bases at J, leaving 9 bases unmatched. Germline CDR1 SGHDN, CDR2 FVKESK. The CDR3 is made up of 16 amino acids. This chain's CDR3 is CASSQDSGGRRNTIYF. DNA for the CDR3: TGTGCCAGCAGCCAAGATTCAGGGGGACGGAGGAACACCATATATTTT.